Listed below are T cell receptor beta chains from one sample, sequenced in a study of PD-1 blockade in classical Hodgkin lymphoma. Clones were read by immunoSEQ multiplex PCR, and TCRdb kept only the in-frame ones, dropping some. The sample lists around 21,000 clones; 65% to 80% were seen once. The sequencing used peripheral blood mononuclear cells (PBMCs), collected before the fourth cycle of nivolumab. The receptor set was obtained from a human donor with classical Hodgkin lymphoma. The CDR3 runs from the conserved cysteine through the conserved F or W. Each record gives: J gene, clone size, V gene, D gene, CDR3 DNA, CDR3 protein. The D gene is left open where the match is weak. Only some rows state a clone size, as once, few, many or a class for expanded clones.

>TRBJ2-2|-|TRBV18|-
TGTGCCAGCTCGTACAAAGCCGTTGGAGGGGAGCTGTTTTTT
CASSYKAVGGELFF
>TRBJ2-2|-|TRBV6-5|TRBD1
TGTGCCAGCACCGGACAGGGGGTGGCCGGGGAGCTGTTTTTT
CASTGQGVAGELFF
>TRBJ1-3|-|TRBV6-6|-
TGTGCCAGCAGTTATACACAGGGTGGTTCTGGAAACACCATATATTTT
CASSYTQGGSGNTIYF
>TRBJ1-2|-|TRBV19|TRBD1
TGTGCCAGTAGTATGCTAGGGGGCAATGGCTACACCTTC
CASSMLGGNGYTF
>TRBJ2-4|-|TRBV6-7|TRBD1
TGTGCCAGCAGTTACTCGGTTAAAATGGGGACAGTAAAAAACATTCAGTACTTC
CASSYSVKMGTVKNIQYF
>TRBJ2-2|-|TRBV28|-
TGTGCCAGCAGTTTAGGGGGAGCCTACACCGGGGAGCTGTTTTTT
CASSLGGAYTGELFF
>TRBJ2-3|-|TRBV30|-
TGTGCCTGGCTTAACACAGATACGCAGTATTTT
CAWLNTDTQYF
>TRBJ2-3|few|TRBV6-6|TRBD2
TGTGCCAGCAGTGTGGGAGGGGCTGGGCCAGATACGCAGTATTTT
CASSVGGAGPDTQYF
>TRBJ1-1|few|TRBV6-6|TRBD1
TGTGCCAGCAGTTACGGTGCAGGGGGCACTGAAGCTTTCTTT
CASSYGAGGTEAFF
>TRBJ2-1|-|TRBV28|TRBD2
TGTGCCAGCAGCCGAGCGGGAGGAGTTGAGCAGTTCTTC
CASSRAGGVEQFF
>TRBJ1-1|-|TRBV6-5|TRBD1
TGTGCCAGCAGTGGCCGACAGGGAGAGGCTTTCTTT
CASSGRQGEAFF
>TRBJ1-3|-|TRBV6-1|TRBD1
TGTGCCAGCTTCAACAGGGGGCGTATCGGAAACACCATATATTTT
CASFNRGRIGNTIYF
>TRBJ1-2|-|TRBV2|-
TGTGCCAGCAGTGTTTTAGATGAGTCGGGCTACACCTTC
CASSVLDESGYTF
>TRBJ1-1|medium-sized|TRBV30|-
TGTGCCTGGAGCGCCTCACAAAATGCTGAAGCTTTCTTT
CAWSASQNAEAFF
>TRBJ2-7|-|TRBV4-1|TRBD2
TGCGCCAGCAGCCAAGATCGAGGCGGGAGTCGCTACGAGCAGTACTTC
CASSQDRGGSRYEQYF
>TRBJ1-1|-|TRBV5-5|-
TGTGCCAGCAGCTTAGTCCAGGGTGTGATTACTGAAGCTTTCTTT
CASSLVQGVITEAFF
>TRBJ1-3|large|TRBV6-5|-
TGTGCCAGCAGTTACGAGTACAGCTCTGGAAACACCATATATTTT
CASSYEYSSGNTIYF
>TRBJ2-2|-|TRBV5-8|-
TGTGCCAGCAGGCCACAGGGAAACACCGGGGAGCTGTTTTTT
CASRPQGNTGELFF
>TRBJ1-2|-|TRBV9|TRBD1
TGTGCCAGCAGCGGACAGGGAGAAGGCTACACCTTC
CASSGQGEGYTF
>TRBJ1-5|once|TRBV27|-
TGTGCCAGCAGCTCCTCAGGGACCGGAAGTGGTCAGCCCCAGCATTTT
CASSSSGTGSGQPQHF
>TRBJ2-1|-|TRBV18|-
TGTGCCAGCTCACCTGGAGGGAATGAGCAGTTCTTC
CASSPGGNEQFF
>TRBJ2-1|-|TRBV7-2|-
TGTGCCAGCAGCCCGTGGATTGAGCAGTTCTTC
CASSPWIEQFF
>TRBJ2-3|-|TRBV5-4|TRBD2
TGTGCCAGCAGCTTGCCGGGGGGTGCGAGGGATACGCAGTATTTT
CASSLPGGARDTQYF
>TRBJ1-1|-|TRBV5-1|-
TGCGCCAGCAGCTTGCAAGGGGGTGAGACTGAAGCTTTCTTT
CASSLQGGETEAFF
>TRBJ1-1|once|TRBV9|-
TGTGCCAGCAGCGCTTCAGGGTTAGAGGCTTTCTTT
CASSASGLEAFF
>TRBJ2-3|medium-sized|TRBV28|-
TGTGCCAGCACCCAGGGGTCAGATACGCAGTATTTT
CASTQGSDTQYF
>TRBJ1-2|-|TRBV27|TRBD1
TGTGCCAGCAGTTTATCGGGGACAGAAAACTATGGCTACACCTTC
CASSLSGTENYGYTF
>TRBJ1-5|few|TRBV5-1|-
TGCGCCAGCAGCCCGCTTGGCAATCAGCCCCAGCATTTT
CASSPLGNQPQHF
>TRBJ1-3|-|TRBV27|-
TGTGCCAGCAGTTCCCTCCTCGGACACAACCCTGGAAACACCATATATTTT
CASSSLLGHNPGNTIYF
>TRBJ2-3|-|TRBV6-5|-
TGTGCCAGCAGCATCTCAGGGGCTAGCACAGATACGCAGTATTTT
CASSISGASTDTQYF
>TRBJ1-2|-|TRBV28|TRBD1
TGTGCCAGCAGTTTAGGGGGACAGAGCCGCTATGGCTACACCTTC
CASSLGGQSRYGYTF
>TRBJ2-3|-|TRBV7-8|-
TGTGCCAGCAGCTTGGGGGTCAGCACAGATACGCAGTATTTT
CASSLGVSTDTQYF
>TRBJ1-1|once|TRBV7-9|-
TGTGCCAGCAGCTTAGATACAAGAAACACTGAAGCTTTCTTT
CASSLDTRNTEAFF
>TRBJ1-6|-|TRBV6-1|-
TGTGCCAGCAGTTTTGGGATAGCGAATTCACCCCTCCACTTT
CASSFGIANSPLHF
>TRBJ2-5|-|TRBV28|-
TGTGCCAGCAGTTTACAAGACACGGGGACCCAGTACTTC
CASSLQDTGTQYF
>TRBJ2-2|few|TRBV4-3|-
TGCGCCAGCAGCCAAGACAGAGCGAACACCGGGGAGCTGTTTTTT
CASSQDRANTGELFF
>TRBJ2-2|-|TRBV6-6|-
TGTGCCAGCAGGGCTTCTTACACCACCGGGGAGCTGTTTTTT
CASRASYTTGELFF
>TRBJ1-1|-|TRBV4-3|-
TGCGCCAGCAGCCAAGTTCTCAAGGGCACTGAAGCTTTCTTT
CASSQVLKGTEAFF
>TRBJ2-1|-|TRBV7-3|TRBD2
TGTGCCAGCAGCTTGACTAGCGGGAGCAATGAGCAGTTCTTC
CASSLTSGSNEQFF
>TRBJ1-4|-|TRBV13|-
TGTGCCAGCAGCCGCCGACAGGCAACTAATGAAAAACTGTTTTTT
CASSRRQATNEKLFF
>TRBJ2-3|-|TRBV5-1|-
TGCGCCAGCAGCTTGAGTAGAAATCCAAGCACAGATACGCAGTATTTT
CASSLSRNPSTDTQYF
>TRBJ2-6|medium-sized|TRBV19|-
TGTGCCAGTAGTATCTCAAGTTCCTCTGGGGCCAACGTCCTGACTTTC
CASSISSSSGANVLTF
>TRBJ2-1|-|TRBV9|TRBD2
TGTGCCAGCAGCGTAAATAGCGGGGGATTGGGGAATGAGCAGTTCTTC
CASSVNSGGLGNEQFF
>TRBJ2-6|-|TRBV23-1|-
TGCGCCAGCAGTCAGGCGCGGGGCAGGGCTGGGGCCAACGTCCTGACTTTC
CASSQARGRAGANVLTF
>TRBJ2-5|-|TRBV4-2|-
TGTGCCAGCAGCCGAGGTGCCGAAGGTGTCCAAGAGACCCAGTACTTC
CASSRGAEGVQETQYF
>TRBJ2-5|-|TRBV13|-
TGTGCCAGCAGCGCCATAGGAGAGACCCAGTACTTC
CASSAIGETQYF
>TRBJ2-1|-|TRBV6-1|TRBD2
TGTGCCAGCAGTGGGCTAGCGGGAGATGAGCAGTTCTTC
CASSGLAGDEQFF